The 30 T cell receptor beta chains in this list originate from one sample, sequenced in a study of T cell responses to AZD1222 COVID-19 vaccine (dated by TCRdb to about 2021). Library method: the immunoSEQ multiplex PCR assay. The clones in this table, taken by TCRdb from immuneACCESS, are in-frame only. Not every clone is retained; where verified, under half of the shortfall comes from an unresolved V gene, and the cause of the rest is unknown. A total of 200,000 or so clones appear in this sample, approximately 90% of them only once. Under 7.5% of the sample is taken by the ten largest. In the paper's terms, the time point label means: baseline before first vaccination. Sequences were derived from peripheral blood, sampled on day 0 of AZD1222 vaccination. Source of these receptors: an adult in good health.

This clone was observed a few times. The rearrangement uses TRBV19 and TRBJ1-1, with D possibly matching TRBD1 (6 bases). Per germline, CDR1 LNHDA and CDR2 SQIVND (reference sequence). The CDR3 sequence is 14 residues long. CDR3 DNA sequence: TGTGCATCCTTCCGCCGGGGGGCCAGGACTGAAGCTTTCTTT. Encoded protein: CASFRRGARTEAFF.

The gene calls are TRBV11-3 and TRBJ2-1, with 8 bases fitting TRBD1. The junction had 4 bases not matched to a gene; V was cut back by 5 bases and J by 10 bases. The length of the CDR3 is 12 residues. Germline values: CDR1 SGHNT, CDR2 YENEEA. The CDR3 spells CASSPRDREQFF. The CDR3, as DNA: TGTGCCAGCAGCCCTCGGGACAGGGAGCAGTTCTTC.

This rearrangement joins TRBV6-5 to TRBJ2-7, with 9 bases fitting TRBD1. Germline CDR1 and CDR2: MNHEY and SVGAGI. This CDR3 has 14 residues. V trimming: 6 bases; J trimming: 2 bases; junction bases outside the gene matches: 5. The CDR3 region is CASSPRTGAYEQYF. In DNA form, the CDR3 reads TGTGCCAGCAGCCCCCGGACAGGGGCCTACGAGCAGTACTTC.

V usage is TRBV5-1 and J usage is TRBJ2-3, with TRBD1 identical over 7 bases. Germline V gene lookup returns CDR1 SGHRS and CDR2 YFSETQ. The CDR3 is made up of 15 amino acids. Trimming took 4 bases from V and 11 from J; bases not matched to a gene: 16. In DNA form, the CDR3 reads TGCGCCAGCAGCACCGGGACAGTAGTACCACCAGTGCAGTATTTT. This sequence encodes CASSTGTVVPPVQYF.

This chain joins TRBV6-5 and TRBJ2-1; 11 bases are a match to TRBD2. The CDR3 runs 14 residues. J lost 5 bases, V lost 10 bases, and 7 bases had no gene match. The germline V gene has CDR1 MNHEY and CDR2 SVGAGI. The CDR3 reads CATLTSGGDNEQFF. The CDR3 DNA is TGTGCCACCCTAACTAGCGGGGGAGACAATGAGCAGTTCTTC.

The gene calls are TRBV7-6 and TRBJ2-3, with 12 nucleotides matching TRBD2. The CDR3 covers 17 residues. Germline V gives CDR1 SGHVS, CDR2 FNYEAQ. The junction had 6 bases not matched to a gene; V was cut back by 5 bases and J by 0 bases. The CDR3: CASSPRTSGASTDTQYF. The CDR3 DNA is TGTGCCAGCAGCCCGAGGACTAGCGGGGCTAGCACAGATACGCAGTATTTT. Based on the CDR3 plus reference TRBV7-6 and TRBJ2-3, the full variable domain is GAGVSQSPRYKVTKRGQDVALRCDPISGHVSLYWYRQALGQGPEFLTYFNYEAQQDKSGLPNDRFSAERPEGSISTLTIQRTEQRDSAMYRCASSPRTSGASTDTQYFGPGTRLTVL.

The CDR3 sequence: CSVVGVYAYEQYF. CDR3 nucleotides: TGCAGCGTTGTAGGGGTCTACGCCTACGAGCAGTACTTC. The rearrangement joins TRBV29-1 to TRBJ2-7, with D perhaps matching TRBD1 (5 bases). The germline CDR1 and CDR2 sequences are SQVTM and ANQGSEA. The length of the CDR3 is 13 residues. Trimming stripped 4 bases from V and 2 bases from J, with 12 bases between.

The V gene is TRBV2, the J gene TRBJ2-1; TRBD2 matches 7 bases. The germline V gene encodes CDR1 SNHLY and CDR2 FYNNEI. This CDR3 has 15 residues. J gave up 5 bases and V 2 bases, and 6 bases lay outside the gene matches. This CDR3 is CASSEFASGNNEQFF. The CDR3 DNA is TGTGCCAGCAGTGAATTCGCTAGCGGAAACAATGAGCAGTTCTTC.

J is TRBJ2-7 and V is TRBV29-1; D might be TRBD2 (6 bases). The length of the CDR3 is 13 residues. Germline CDR1 and CDR2: SQVTM and ANQGSEA. Trimming removed 2 bases from V and 9 bases from J, with 17 bases in between. CDR3 nucleotide sequence: TGCAGCGTTGAACAGGCGGGACTCCGTGCGCAGTACTTC. This sequence encodes CSVEQAGLRAQYF.

The V and J genes are TRBV6-5 and TRBJ1-5; a possible D gene is TRBD1 (5 bases). The CDR3 sequence is 15 residues long. Germline CDR1 MNHEY, CDR2 SVGAGI. V was clipped by 2 bases and J by 1 base, with 9 bases between them. The CDR3 nucleotides read TGTGCCAGCAGTTACGGGGGGGTGAGCAATCAGCCCCAGCATTTT. Protein product: CASSYGGVSNQPQHF.

The chain joins TRBV5-5 to TRBJ2-7; D perhaps matches TRBD2 (6 bases). Germline V gene sequence: CDR1 SGHKS, CDR2 YYEKEE (reference sequence). The CDR3 has 14 amino acids. The V end lost 2 bases, the J end lost 1 base, and 10 bases lay between the germline ends. CDR3 in amino acids: CASSFRGISYEQYF. Here the CDR3 DNA reads TGTGCCAGCAGCTTCCGGGGGATTTCCTACGAGCAGTACTTC.

The rearrangement joins TRBV2 to TRBJ1-2, with D unresolved. CDR1 SNHLY and CDR2 FYNNEI come from the germline V gene. V lost 4 bases, J lost 8 bases, and 14 bases lay in between. The CDR3 totals 13 residues. The CDR3 sequence is CASSVQNLAGYTF. In DNA, the CDR3 is TGTGCCAGCAGTGTTCAGAACCTGGCGGGCTACACCTTC.

V is TRBV4-1 and J is TRBJ1-6; D is ambiguous. The CDR3 runs 16 residues. Germline CDR1 reads MGHRA; CDR2 reads YSYEKL. V gave up 1 base and J gave up 8 bases, with 15 bases separating them. The CDR3 here is CASSQAEGRSDSPLHF. In DNA, the CDR3 is TGCGCCAGCAGCCAAGCCGAGGGCAGGTCGGATTCACCCCTCCACTTT.

This clone was observed a single time. This rearrangement joins TRBV3-1 (or the pseudogene TRBV3-2) to TRBJ2-3; a possible D gene is TRBD2 (5 bases). CDR1 is LGHDT, CDR2 YNNKEL, per germline (reference sequence). Trimming stripped 6 bases from V and 4 bases from J, with 20 bases between. This CDR3 region has 16 residues. The CDR3 loop is CASSPGGAARADTQYF. CDR3 DNA: TGTGCCAGCAGTCCCGGAGGCGCAGCTCGGGCAGATACGCAGTATTTT.

The V and J genes are TRBV6-4 and TRBJ2-3, with D perhaps matching TRBD2 (6 bases). The CDR3 length is 15 residues. The germline gives CDR1 MRHNA, CDR2 SNTAGT. V lost 2 bases to trimming and J lost 4 bases, with 13 bases between them. The CDR3 coding sequence is TGTGCCAGCAGTGACCCCTGGAGGGTACCAGATACGCAGTATTTT. This gives the protein CASSDPWRVPDTQYF.

The V gene is TRBV25-1, the J gene TRBJ2-2; 7 bases agree with TRBD1. CDR3 length: 16 amino acids. Germline-derived CDR1 and CDR2 are MGHDK and SYGVNS. Trimming removed 4 bases from V and 6 bases from J; junction bases left unmatched: 11. The CDR3 DNA follows: TGTGCCAGCAGTGGGGCAACAGGGGTGAGGGCCGGGGAGCTGTTTTTT. It is translated as CASSGATGVRAGELFF.

The chain links TRBV2 to TRBJ2-1; the match to TRBD2 covers 9 bases. The CDR3 length is 15 residues. V lost 3 bases, J lost 5 bases, and 5 bases stayed unmatched. Germline lookup yields CDR1 SNHLY and CDR2 FYNNEI. The CDR3 sequence is CASSDRLAGNNEQFF. The DNA for the CDR3 is TGTGCCAGCAGTGACCGCCTAGCGGGAAACAATGAGCAGTTCTTC.

The chain couples TRBV5-4 to TRBJ2-1, with TRBD2 matching 12 bases. Germline V gene lookup returns CDR1 SGHNT and CDR2 YYREEE (reference sequence). This CDR3 is 17 amino acids long. V was clipped by 3 bases and J by 7 bases; unmatched bases: 11. In DNA, the CDR3 is TGTGCCAGCAGCTCCGTGCCTCTAGCGGGAGGGCCTAATGAGCAGTTCTTC. Its protein product is CASSSVPLAGGPNEQFF.

The V and J genes are TRBV7-9 and TRBJ1-5; D is undetermined. The germline V gene has CDR1 SEHNR and CDR2 FQNEAQ (reference sequence). Trimming stripped 3 bases from V and 2 bases from J, with 14 bases between. This CDR3 is built from 16 residues. The CDR3 spells CASSFSGPRGNQPQHF. The CDR3 DNA reads TGTGCCAGCAGCTTTTCGGGCCCTCGGGGCAATCAGCCCCAGCATTTT.

This clone came up once. V and J are TRBV6-2 or TRBV6-3 and TRBJ2-1; D may be TRBD2 (5 bases). Per the germline V gene, CDR1 is MNHEY and CDR2 is SVGEGT. The CDR3 is 14 amino acids. V lost 2 bases, J lost 0 bases, and 5 bases lay in between. The CDR3 coding sequence is TGTGCCAGCAGTTACGGGAGCTCCTACAATGAGCAGTTCTTC. It translates to CASSYGSSYNEQFF.

The chain couples TRBV9 to TRBJ2-1; either TRBD1 or TRBD2 may fit D (5 bases each). Germline CDR1 SGDLS, CDR2 YYNGEE. Deletions cut 0 bases from V and 8 bases from J, with 15 bases between. The CDR3 spans 15 residues. The CDR3 loop reads CASSVAGPPGYEQFF. CDR3 coding DNA: TGTGCCAGCAGCGTAGCGGGACCCCCGGGCTATGAGCAGTTCTTC.

The gene calls are TRBV6-5 and TRBJ1-1, with 7 bases lining up with TRBD1. There are 15 residues in the CDR3. J gave up 1 base and V 6 bases, and 8 bases lay outside the gene matches. Germline CDR1 and CDR2: MNHEY and SVGAGI. As DNA, the CDR3 is TGTGCCAGCAGGGGAGACAGGGAGGCGAACACTGAAGCTTTCTTT. This translates into CASRGDREANTEAFF.

This clone appeared a single time. This chain links TRBV19 with TRBJ2-4; D is perhaps TRBD1 or TRBD2 (5 bases each). The CDR3 is 15 amino acids. V lost 3 bases to trimming and J lost 9 bases, with 18 bases between them. The V gene's germline CDR1 is LNHDA and CDR2 SQIVND (reference sequence). The CDR3 DNA is TGTGCCAGTAGTATGAGTCAACAGGTCGCGGGCATTCAGTACTTC. This sequence encodes CASSMSQQVAGIQYF.

The CDR3 nucleotides are TGTGCCAGCAGCCAAGGGTTTGACAATACGCAGTATTTT. It encodes CASSQGFDNTQYF. The rearrangement uses TRBV3-1 (or the pseudogene TRBV3-2) and TRBJ2-3; no firm D call. Trimming left V 1 base short and J 7 bases short, with 9 bases between. The germline V gene has CDR1 LGHDT and CDR2 YNNKEL (reference sequence). CDR3 size: 13 residues.

J is TRBJ1-2 and V is TRBV19; the D is unclear. Germline-derived CDR1 and CDR2 are LNHDA and SQIVND (reference sequence). The CDR3 runs to 14 residues. Trimming stripped 5 bases from V and 4 bases from J, with 14 bases between. In DNA form, the CDR3 reads TGTGCCAGTAGTGCGGACGGATCTATCTATGGCTACACCTTC. This codes for CASSADGSIYGYTF.

The CDR3 region is CVVAGGPYNEQFF. The CDR3 region has the DNA TGTGTGGTGGCGGGGGGGCCGTACAATGAGCAGTTCTTC. The rearrangement uses TRBV3-1 (or the pseudogene TRBV3-2) and TRBJ2-1, with TRBD2 matching 9 bases. Germline-derived CDR1 and CDR2 are LGHDT and YNNKEL (reference sequence). The CDR3 loop spans 13 amino acids.

This sequence joins TRBV9 and TRBJ2-5; D gene unclear. CDR3 length equals 15 residues. Germline V CDR1 and CDR2: SGDLS, YYNGEE. V was shortened by 1 base and J by 5 bases, with 15 bases between the two germline ends. CDR3 protein: CASSVLGAAWETQYF. The CDR3 coding sequence is TGTGCCAGCAGCGTACTAGGTGCAGCTTGGGAGACCCAGTACTTC.

In this sample, this clone turned up many times. This sequence joins TRBV7-9 and TRBJ1-4, with D possibly TRBD1 on 5 matching bases. Germline CDR1 reads SEHNR; CDR2 reads FQNEAQ (reference sequence). The CDR3 loop spans 15 amino acids. V was trimmed by 5 bases and J by 8 bases, leaving 18 bases between them. CDR3 DNA sequence: TGTGCCAGCAGCACCTTGGAGGGGTCGGTGGAAAAACTGTTTTTT. Encoded protein: CASSTLEGSVEKLFF. Combining the CDR3 with reference TRBV7-9 and TRBJ1-4 gives the whole variable domain DTGVSQNPRHKITKRGQNVTFRCDPISEHNRLYWYRQTLGQGPEFLTYFQNEAQLEKSRLLSDRFSAERPKGSFSTLEIQRTEQGDSAMYLCASSTLEGSVEKLFFGSGTQLSVL.

This chain links TRBV7-9 with TRBJ1-2; TRBD1 agrees at 7 bases. Germline values: CDR1 SEHNR, CDR2 FQNEAQ (reference sequence). There are 17 residues in the CDR3. V lost 5 bases to trimming and J lost 4 bases; unmatched junction nucleotides: 16. CDR3 DNA sequence: TGTGCCAGCAGCCCATTTGGGACAGACAAAGGAGGCTATGGCTACACCTTC. This codes for CASSPFGTDKGGYGYTF.

This chain uses TRBV28 with TRBJ2-1; TRBD2 agrees at 9 bases. This CDR3 has 14 amino acids. The V gene end was trimmed by 7 bases and the J gene end by 2 bases; junction bases not matched to a gene: 3. Germline lookup yields CDR1 MDHEN and CDR2 SYDVKM. The CDR3: CASKPSGAYNEQFF. CDR3 coding DNA: TGTGCCAGCAAGCCTAGCGGGGCCTACAATGAGCAGTTCTTC. The entire variable domain, with the rest obtained from reference TRBV28 and TRBJ2-1, is as follows: DVKVTQSSRYLVKRTGEKVFLECVQDMDHENMFWYRQDPGLGLRLIYFSYDVKMKEKGDIPEGYSVSREKKERFSLILESASTNQTSMYLCASKPSGAYNEQFFGPGTRLTVL.